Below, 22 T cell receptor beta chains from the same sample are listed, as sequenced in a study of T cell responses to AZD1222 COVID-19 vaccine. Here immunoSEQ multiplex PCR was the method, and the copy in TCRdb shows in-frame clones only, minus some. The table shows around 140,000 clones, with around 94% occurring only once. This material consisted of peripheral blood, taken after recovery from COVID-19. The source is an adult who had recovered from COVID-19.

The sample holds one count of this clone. The chain's CDR3 is CASSLDRGTGNTIYF. The CDR3 region has the DNA TGTGCCAGCAGCTTAGACAGGGGGACTGGAAACACCATATATTTT. V usage is TRBV7-2 and J usage is TRBJ1-3, with 8 nucleotides matching TRBD1. Trimming took 1 base from V and 2 from J; bases not matched to a gene: 1. Germline CDR1 and CDR2: SGHTA and FQGNSA. This CDR3 spans 15 amino acids.

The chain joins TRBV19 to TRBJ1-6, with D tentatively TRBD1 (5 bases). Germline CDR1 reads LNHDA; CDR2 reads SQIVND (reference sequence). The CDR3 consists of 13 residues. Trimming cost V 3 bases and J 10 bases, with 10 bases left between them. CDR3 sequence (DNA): TGTGCCAGTAGTATCCCAGGGAGATCACCCCTCCACTTT. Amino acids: CASSIPGRSPLHF.

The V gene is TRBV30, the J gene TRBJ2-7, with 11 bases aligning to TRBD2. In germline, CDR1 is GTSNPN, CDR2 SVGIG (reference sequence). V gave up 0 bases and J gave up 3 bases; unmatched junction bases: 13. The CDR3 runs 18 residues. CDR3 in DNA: TGTGCCTGGAGTGTACTGGCCCCTAGCGGGAGGACCCACTACGAGCAGTACTTC. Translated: CAWSVLAPSGRTHYEQYF.

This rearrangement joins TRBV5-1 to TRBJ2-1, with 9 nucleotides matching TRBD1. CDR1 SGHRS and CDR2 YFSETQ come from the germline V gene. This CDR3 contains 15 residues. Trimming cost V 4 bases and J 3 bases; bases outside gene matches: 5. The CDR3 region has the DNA TGCGCCAGCAGCAGGGACAGGGTATACTACAATGAGCAGTTCTTC. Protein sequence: CASSRDRVYYNEQFF.

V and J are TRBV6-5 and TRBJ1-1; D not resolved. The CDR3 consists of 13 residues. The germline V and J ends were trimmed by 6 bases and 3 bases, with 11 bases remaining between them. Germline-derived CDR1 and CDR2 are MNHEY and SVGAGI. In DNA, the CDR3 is TGTGCCAGCAGCACACGACGGGACACTGAAGCTTTCTTT. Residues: CASSTRRDTEAFF.

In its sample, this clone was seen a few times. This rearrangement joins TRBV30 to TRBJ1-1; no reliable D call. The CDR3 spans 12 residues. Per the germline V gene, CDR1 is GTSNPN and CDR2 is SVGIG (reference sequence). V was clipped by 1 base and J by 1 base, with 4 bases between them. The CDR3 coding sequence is TGTGCCTGGAGTGCCCGGAACACTGAAGCTTTCTTT. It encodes CAWSARNTEAFF.

CDR3 amino acids: CASSLWDRIPEAFF. The CDR3 coding sequence is TGTGCCAGCAGTTTATGGGACAGGATACCTGAAGCTTTCTTT. The chain couples TRBV28 to TRBJ1-1; 7 bases align to TRBD1. CDR3 length equals 14 residues. The V segment lost 0 bases and the J segment 6 bases; nucleotides outside the gene matches: 4. Per germline, CDR1 MDHEN and CDR2 SYDVKM.

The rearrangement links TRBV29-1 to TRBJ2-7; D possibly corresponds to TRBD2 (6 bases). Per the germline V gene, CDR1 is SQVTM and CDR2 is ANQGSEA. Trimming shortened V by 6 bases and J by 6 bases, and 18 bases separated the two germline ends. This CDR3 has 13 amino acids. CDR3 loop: CSVRENILGEQYF. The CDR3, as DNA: TGCAGCGTCCGGGAGAACATCCTCGGCGAGCAGTACTTC.

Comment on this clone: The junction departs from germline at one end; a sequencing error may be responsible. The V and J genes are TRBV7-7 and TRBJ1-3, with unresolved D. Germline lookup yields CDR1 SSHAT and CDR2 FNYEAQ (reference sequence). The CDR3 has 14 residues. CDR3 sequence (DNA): TGTGCTAGCAGCTTATCTCCTACTGGAAACACCATATATTTT. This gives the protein CASSLSPTGNTIYF.

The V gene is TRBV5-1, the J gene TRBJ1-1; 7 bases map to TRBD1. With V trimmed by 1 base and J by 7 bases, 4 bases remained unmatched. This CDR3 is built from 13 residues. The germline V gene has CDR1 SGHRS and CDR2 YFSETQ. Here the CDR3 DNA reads TGCGCCAGCAGCTTGACCGGACAGGTTGAAGCTTTCTTT. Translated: CASSLTGQVEAFF.

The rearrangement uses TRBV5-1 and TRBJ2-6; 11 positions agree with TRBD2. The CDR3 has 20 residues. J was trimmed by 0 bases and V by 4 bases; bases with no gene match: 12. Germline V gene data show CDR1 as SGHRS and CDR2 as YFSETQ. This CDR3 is CASSALTSGITSSGANVLTF. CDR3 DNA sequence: TGCGCCAGCAGCGCCTTGACTAGCGGGATTACCAGCTCTGGGGCCAACGTCCTGACTTTC. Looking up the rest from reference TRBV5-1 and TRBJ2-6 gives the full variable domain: KAGVTQTPRYLIKTRGQQVTLSCSPISGHRSVSWYQQTPGQGLQFLFEYFSETQRNKGNFPGRFSGRQFSNSRSEMNVSTLELGDSALYLCASSALTSGITSSGANVLTFGAGSRLTVL.

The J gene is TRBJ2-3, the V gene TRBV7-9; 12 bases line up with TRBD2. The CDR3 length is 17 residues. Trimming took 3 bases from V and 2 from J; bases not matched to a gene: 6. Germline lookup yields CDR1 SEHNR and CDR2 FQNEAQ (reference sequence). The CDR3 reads CASSFATSGSFTDTQYF. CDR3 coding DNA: TGTGCCAGCAGCTTTGCGACTAGCGGGAGTTTCACAGATACGCAGTATTTT.

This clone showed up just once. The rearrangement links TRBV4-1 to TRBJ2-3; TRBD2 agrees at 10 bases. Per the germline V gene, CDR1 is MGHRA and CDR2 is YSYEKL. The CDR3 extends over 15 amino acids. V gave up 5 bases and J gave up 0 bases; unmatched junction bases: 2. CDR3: CASSSTSGSTDTQYF. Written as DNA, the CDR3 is TGCGCCAGCAGCTCGACTAGCGGGAGCACAGATACGCAGTATTTT.

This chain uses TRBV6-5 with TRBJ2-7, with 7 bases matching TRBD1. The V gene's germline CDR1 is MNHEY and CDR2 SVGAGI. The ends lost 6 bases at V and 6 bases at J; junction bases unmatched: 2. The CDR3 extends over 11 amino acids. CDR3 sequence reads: CASRTGPEQYF. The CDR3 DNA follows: TGTGCCAGCAGGACAGGGCCCGAGCAGTACTTC.

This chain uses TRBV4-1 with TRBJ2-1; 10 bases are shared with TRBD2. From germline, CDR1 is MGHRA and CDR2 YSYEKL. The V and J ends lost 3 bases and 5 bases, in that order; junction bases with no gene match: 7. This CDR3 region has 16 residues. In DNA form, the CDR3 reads TGCGCCAGCAGCCAGGTGGGACTAGCGTCCCACAATGAGCAGTTCTTC. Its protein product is CASSQVGLASHNEQFF.

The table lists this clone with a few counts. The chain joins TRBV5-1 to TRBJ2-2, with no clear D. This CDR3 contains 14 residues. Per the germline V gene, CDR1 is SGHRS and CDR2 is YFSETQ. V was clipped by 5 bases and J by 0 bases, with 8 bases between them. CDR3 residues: CASRLRSNTGELFF. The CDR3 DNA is TGCGCCAGCAGGCTCCGGTCGAACACCGGGGAGCTGTTTTTT.

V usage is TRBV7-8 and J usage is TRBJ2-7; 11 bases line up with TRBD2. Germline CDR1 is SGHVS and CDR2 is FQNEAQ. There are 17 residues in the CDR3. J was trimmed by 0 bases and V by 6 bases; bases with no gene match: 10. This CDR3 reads CASRLPGLADSSYEQYF. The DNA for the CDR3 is TGTGCCAGCAGACTTCCGGGACTAGCGGATAGCTCCTACGAGCAGTACTTC.

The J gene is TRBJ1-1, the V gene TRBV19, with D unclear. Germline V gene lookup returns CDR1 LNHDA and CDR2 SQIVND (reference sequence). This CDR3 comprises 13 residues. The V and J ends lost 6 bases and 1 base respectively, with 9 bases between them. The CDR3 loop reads CASRGRSNTEAFF. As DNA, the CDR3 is TGTGCCAGTAGGGGGAGATCGAACACTGAAGCTTTCTTT. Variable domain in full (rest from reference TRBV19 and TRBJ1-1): DGGITQSPKYLFRKEGQNVTLSCEQNLNHDAMYWYRQDPGQGLRLIYYSQIVNDFQKGDIAEGYSVSREKKESFPLTVTSAQKNPTAFYLCASRGRSNTEAFFGQGTRLTVV.

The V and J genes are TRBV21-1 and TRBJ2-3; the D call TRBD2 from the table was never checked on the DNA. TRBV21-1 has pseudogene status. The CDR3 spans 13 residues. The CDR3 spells CASSKGRRNTQYF. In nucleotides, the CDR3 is TGTGCCAGCAGCAAAGGAAGGAGGAATACGCAGTATTTT.

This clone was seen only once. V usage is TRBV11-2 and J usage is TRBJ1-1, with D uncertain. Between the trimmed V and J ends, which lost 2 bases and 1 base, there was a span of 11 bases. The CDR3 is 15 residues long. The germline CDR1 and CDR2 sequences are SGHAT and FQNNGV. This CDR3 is CASSLYQVSNTEAFF. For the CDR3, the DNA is TGTGCCAGCAGCTTATATCAGGTGTCGAACACTGAAGCTTTCTTT.

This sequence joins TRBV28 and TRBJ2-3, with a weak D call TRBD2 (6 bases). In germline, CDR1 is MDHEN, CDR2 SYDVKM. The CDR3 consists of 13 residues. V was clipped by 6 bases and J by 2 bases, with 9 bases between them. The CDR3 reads CASSRDFTDTQYF. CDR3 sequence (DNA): TGTGCCAGCAGCCGGGACTTCACAGATACGCAGTATTTT.

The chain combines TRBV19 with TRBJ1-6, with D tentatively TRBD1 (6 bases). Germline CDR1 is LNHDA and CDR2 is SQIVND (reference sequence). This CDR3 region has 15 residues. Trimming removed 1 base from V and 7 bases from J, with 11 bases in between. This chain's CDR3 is CASSIVQGRNSPLHF. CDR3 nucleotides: TGTGCCAGTAGTATAGTGCAGGGGAGGAATTCACCCCTCCACTTT.